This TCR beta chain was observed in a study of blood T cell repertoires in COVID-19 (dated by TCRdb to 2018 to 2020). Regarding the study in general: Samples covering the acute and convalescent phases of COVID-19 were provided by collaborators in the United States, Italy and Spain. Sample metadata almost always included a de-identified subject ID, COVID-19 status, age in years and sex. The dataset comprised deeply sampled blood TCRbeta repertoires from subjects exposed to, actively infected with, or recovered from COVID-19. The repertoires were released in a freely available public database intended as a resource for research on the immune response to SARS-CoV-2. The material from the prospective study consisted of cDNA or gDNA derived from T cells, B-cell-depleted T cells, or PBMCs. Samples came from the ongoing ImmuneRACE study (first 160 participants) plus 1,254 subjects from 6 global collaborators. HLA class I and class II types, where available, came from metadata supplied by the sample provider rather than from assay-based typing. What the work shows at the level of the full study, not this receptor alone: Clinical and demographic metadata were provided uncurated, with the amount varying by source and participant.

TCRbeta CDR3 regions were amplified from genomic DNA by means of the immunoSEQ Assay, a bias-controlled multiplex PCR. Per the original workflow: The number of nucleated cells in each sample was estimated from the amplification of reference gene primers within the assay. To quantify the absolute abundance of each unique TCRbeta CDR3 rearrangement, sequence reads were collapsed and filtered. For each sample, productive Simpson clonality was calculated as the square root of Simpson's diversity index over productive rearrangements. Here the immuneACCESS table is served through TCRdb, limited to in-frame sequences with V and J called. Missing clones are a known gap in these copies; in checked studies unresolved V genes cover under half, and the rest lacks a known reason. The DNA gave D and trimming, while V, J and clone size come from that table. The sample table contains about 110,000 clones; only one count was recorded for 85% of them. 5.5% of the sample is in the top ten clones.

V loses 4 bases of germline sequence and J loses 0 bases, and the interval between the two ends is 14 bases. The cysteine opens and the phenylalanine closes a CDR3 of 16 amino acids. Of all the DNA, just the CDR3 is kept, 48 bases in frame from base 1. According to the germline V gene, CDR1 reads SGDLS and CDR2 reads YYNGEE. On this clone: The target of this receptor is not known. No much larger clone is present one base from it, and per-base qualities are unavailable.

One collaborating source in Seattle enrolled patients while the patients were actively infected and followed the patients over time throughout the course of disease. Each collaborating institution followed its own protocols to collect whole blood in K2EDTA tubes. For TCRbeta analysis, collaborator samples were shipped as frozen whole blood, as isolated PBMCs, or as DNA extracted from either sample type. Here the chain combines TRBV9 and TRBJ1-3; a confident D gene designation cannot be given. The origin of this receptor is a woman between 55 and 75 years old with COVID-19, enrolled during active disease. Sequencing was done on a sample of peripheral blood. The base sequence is TGTGCCAGCAGCCTCAGCCGGGAGGACTCTGGAAACACCATATATTTT. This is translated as CASSLSREDSGNTIYF.